Detailed here is one TCR beta chain. It lacks a known antigen. Base qualities are not at hand, and no much larger clone is one base apart. This sample's time point label indicates: baseline before first vaccination. Samples from vaccinated people were obtained from the UK trials COV001 and COV002, which included a single-blind randomized controlled phase 2/3 trial of AZD1222 (ChAdOx1 nCoV-19) in healthy adults. Trial participant PBMC samples were collected at day 0 and day 28 after the second dose for TCRbeta chain sequencing. The CDR3 regions of human TCRbeta chains were analyzed by immunosequencing. Per the source publication's procedure: TCRs in the repertoires were compared against a reference library of SARS-CoV-2-specific TCRs that had been generated with the MIRA antigen-specificity platform. Breadth meant the fraction of unique TCRs that were SARS-CoV-2-associated, whereas depth meant the fraction of total T cells that were SARS-CoV-2-associated. Using the MIRA data, every spike-specific TCR was mapped to the spike region that the TCR reacted to and assigned to either a CD4 or a CD8 class. Log10-transformed breadth and depth values were compared by one-way ANOVA with Sidak's multiple comparisons tests. TCRdb holds this immuneACCESS table with in-frame rearrangements only. Some clones are missing; in checked studies, unresolved V genes explain under half, and the rest has no known cause. V and J calls and clone size follow that table, whereas D and trimming were derived from the DNA. The sample records 150,000 to 200,000 clones, about 92% of which are singletons. The ten top clones hold around 4.3% of the sample.

This entry is derived from a study of T cell responses to AZD1222 COVID-19 vaccine (dated by TCRdb to the early 2020s). For the wider study: AZD1222 recipients given second doses at about 4 weeks or at about 12 weeks were pooled, since spike-specific TCR depth and breadth were not found to differ between the two schedules. TCR sequencing covered more than 230 trial participants: 207 given two doses of AZD1222 and 26 given two doses of MenACWY control vaccine. Trial participants were enrolled by age into 18-55, 56-69 and 70-plus year subgroups, with 148, 28 and 57 TCR-sequenced participants respectively. General findings and caveats noted by the study authors: Conclusions about previously exposed vaccinees were limited because only 6 or 7 AZD1222 recipients were SARS-CoV-2 seropositive at baseline. Epitopes outside the regions mutated in the B.1.351 and B.1.1.7 variants were reportedly recognized by nearly half of the unique spike-specific TCRs. Spike-specific TCR breadth and depth rose significantly after two AZD1222 doses compared with day 0 and with MenACWY recipients. The whole spike protein was spanned by vaccine-associated CD4 TCRs, and dominant responses were seen in regions 160-218 and 743-854. Most participants were white British and females outnumbered males, and the authors suggested that clonal diversity may have been underestimated. Because no samples from the day 14 peak response were available, repertoires could be characterized only after the peak T cell response. The 56-69-year group was small, and its depth increase did not reach significance, likely because of low power.

The CDR3 measures 15 amino acids from cysteine to phenylalanine. Of all the DNA, just the CDR3 is kept, 45 bases in frame from base 1. V is clipped by 0 bases and J by 5 bases, and the sequence between their germline boundaries is 13 bases long. Based on the germline V gene, the CDR1 and CDR2 sequences are SGHAT and FQNNGV. The specimen was peripheral blood, collected on day 0 of AZD1222 vaccination. This sequence was found in an adult in good health. Recombination connected TRBV11-2 to TRBJ1-2; the D gene identity is not certain. Read as DNA, the sequence is TGTGCCAGCAGCTTAGATAAGGGAATAGGGTATGGCTACACCTTC. Its protein is CASSLDKGIGYGYTF.